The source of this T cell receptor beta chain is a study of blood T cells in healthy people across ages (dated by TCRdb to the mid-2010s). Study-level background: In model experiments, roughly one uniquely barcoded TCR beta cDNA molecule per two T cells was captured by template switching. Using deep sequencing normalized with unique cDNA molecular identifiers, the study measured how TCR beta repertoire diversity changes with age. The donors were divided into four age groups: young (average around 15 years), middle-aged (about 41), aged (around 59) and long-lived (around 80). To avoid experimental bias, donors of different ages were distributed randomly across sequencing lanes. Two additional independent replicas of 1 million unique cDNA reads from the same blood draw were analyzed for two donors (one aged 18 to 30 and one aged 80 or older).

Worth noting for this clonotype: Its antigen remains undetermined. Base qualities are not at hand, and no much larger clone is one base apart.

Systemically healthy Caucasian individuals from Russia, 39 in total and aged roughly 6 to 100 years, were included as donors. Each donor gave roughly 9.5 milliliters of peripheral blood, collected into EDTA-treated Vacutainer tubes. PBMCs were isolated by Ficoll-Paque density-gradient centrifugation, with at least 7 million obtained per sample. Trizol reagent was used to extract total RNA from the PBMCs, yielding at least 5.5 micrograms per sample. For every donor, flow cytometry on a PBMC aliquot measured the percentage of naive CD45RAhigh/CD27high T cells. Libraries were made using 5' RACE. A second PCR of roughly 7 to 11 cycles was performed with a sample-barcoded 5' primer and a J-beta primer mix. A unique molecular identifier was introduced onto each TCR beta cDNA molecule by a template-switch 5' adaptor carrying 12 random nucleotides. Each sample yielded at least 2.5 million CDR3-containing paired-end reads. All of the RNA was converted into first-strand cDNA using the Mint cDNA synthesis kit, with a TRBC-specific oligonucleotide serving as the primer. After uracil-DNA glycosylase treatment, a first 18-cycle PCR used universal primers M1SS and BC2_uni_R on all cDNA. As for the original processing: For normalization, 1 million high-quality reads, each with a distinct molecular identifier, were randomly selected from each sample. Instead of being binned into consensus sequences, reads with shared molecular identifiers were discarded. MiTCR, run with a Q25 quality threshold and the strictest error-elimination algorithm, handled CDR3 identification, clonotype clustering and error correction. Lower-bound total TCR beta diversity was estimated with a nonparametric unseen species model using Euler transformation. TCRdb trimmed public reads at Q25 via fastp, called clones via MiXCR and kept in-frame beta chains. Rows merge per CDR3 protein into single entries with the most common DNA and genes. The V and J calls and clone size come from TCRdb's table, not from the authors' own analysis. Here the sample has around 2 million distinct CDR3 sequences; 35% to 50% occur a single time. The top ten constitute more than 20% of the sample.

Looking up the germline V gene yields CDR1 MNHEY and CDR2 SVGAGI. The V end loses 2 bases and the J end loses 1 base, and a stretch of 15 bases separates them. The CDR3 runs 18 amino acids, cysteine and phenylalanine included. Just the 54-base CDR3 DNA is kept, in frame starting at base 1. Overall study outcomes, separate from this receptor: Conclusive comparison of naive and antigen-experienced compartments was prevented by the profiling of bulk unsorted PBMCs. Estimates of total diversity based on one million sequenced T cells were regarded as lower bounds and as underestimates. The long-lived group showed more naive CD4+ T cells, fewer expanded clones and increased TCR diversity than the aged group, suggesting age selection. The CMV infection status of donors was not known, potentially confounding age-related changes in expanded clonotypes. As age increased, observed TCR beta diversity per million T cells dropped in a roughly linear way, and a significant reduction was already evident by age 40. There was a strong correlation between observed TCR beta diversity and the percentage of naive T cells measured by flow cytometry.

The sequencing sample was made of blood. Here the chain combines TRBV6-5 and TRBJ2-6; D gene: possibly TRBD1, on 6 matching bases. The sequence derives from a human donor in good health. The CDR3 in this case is CASSYTEEQGSGANVLTF. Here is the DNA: TGTGCCAGCAGTTACACCGAAGAACAGGGATCTGGGGCCAACGTCCTGACTTTC.